In its sample, the clone carrying this TCR beta chain ranks as medium-sized. What it binds is unknown. RNA extraction was followed by reverse transcription into cDNA, which acted as the sequencing template. Method: immunoSEQ multiplex PCR; TCRdb's copy keeps in-frame clones and lacks some. The data contain roughly 200,000 clones, around two fifths of them singletons. This sample is drawn from a study of CD8+ T cells in alopecia areata. Background on the study: Administration of oral tofacitinib to treated patients was at 5 to 10 mg twice daily. The study, taken as a whole, reports: Expanded CD8+ clones among the top 100, and scalp clonality, were significantly decreased by tofacitinib. Numerous clones, expanded in lesions, remained in scalp and blood during tofacitinib.

The sample's treatment: oral pan-JAK inhibitor, 5-10 mg twice daily. Lesional scalp punch biopsies and peripheral blood came from alopecia areata patients. V was shortened by 3 bases and J by 2 bases, with 5 bases between the two germline ends. This CDR3 region has 13 residues. Germline loops: CDR1 SGHTA, CDR2 FQGTGA. The V gene is TRBV7-3, the J gene TRBJ2-1; D not certain. The TCR was taken from a human donor with alopecia areata. The sample was CD4+ T cells sorted from blood, taken around week 37, from a patient treated with tofacitinib. CDR3 sequence: CASSLEAYNEQFF. The CDR3 DNA follows: TGTGCCAGCAGCTTGGAAGCCTACAATGAGCAGTTCTTC.